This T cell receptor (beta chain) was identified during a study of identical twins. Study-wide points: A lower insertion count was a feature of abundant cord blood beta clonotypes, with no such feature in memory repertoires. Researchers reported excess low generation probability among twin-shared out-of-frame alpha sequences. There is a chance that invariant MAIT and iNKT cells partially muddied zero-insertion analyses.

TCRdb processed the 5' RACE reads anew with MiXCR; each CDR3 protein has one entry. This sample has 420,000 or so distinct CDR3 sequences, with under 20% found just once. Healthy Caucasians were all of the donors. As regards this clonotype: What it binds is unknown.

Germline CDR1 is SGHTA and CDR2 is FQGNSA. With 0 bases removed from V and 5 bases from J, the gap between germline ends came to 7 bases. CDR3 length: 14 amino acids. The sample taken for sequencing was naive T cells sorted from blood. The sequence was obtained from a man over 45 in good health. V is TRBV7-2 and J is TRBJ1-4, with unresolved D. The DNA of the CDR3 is TGTGCCAGCAGCTTAGCACGGGAGAATGAAAAACTGTTTTTT. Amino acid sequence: CASSLARENEKLFF.